The 12 T cell receptor beta chains given below trace back to one sample, sequenced in a study of glioma-infiltrating T cells after dendritic cell vaccination. The time point was: after dendritic cell vaccination, including at tumor progression/relapse. Assay used: immunoSEQ multiplex PCR; TCRdb lists only in-frame clones, some missing. The sample lists fewer than 95,000 clones; 85% were seen once. Sequenced here: blood, sampled after dendritic cell vaccination. The source of these receptors is a human donor with glioblastoma.

In its sample, this clone was seen a few times. J is TRBJ1-2 and V is TRBV15, with D possibly TRBD1 on 5 matching bases. Per the germline V gene, CDR1 is LNHNV and CDR2 is YYDKDF (reference sequence). This CDR3 region has 12 residues. V dropped 4 bases and J dropped 4 bases, with 7 bases sitting between them. The DNA of the CDR3 is TGTGCCACCAGCACCGACAGCTATGGCTACACCTTC. This sequence encodes CATSTDSYGYTF.

The V gene is TRBV9, the J gene TRBJ1-1; 7 bases map to TRBD1. The V and J ends lost 3 bases and 11 bases, in that order; junction bases with no gene match: 7. The CDR3 is 12 residues long. Germline assignment: CDR1 SGDLS and CDR2 YYNGEE. CDR3 loop: CASSDRQGRAFF. The CDR3 region has the DNA TGTGCCAGCAGCGACCGACAGGGTAGGGCTTTCTTT.

This chain connects TRBV4-3 to TRBJ1-6; perhaps TRBD1 as D (6 bases). The CDR3 length is 17 residues. From germline, CDR1 is LGHNA and CDR2 YSLEER. Trimming took 1 base from V and 4 from J, leaving 14 bases between them. The CDR3 bases are TGCGCCAGCAGCCAAGGGGGGGGGCCTGAATATAATTCACCCCTCCACTTT. It codes for CASSQGGGPEYNSPLHF.

The chain links TRBV4-1 to TRBJ2-5, with 11 bases identical to TRBD2. The CDR3 covers 15 residues. Germline CDR1 and CDR2: MGHRA and YSYEKL. V gave up 3 bases and J gave up 5 bases; unmatched junction bases: 5. In DNA, the CDR3 is TGCGCCAGCAGCCAGACGGGACTAGCGGCCGAGACCCAGTACTTC. It encodes CASSQTGLAAETQYF.

Comments on this clone: The CDR3 end shows no conserved phenylalanine or tryptophan, and so a read error is likely. Because the CDR3's place on the DNA is in doubt, the DNA is left out and the CDR3 is given as listed by TCRdb. The V gene is TRBV7-7, the J gene TRBJ2-3; TRBD2, the D gene given by the table, was not confirmed from the DNA. A total of 12 residues make up the CDR3, ends included. Per germline, CDR1 SSHAT and CDR2 FNYEAQ (reference sequence). Here the CDR3 reads CASSLTSGRANL.

The chain is built from TRBV7-3 and TRBJ2-1; TRBD2 might be the D (5 bases). Between the trimmed V and J ends, which lost 5 bases and 0 bases, there was a span of 14 bases. The germline gives CDR1 SGHTA, CDR2 FQGTGA. There are 16 residues in the CDR3. CDR3 nucleotide sequence: TGTGCCAGCAGCCCACTAGGGCAGAGCTCCTACAATGAGCAGTTCTTC. Protein: CASSPLGQSSYNEQFF.

The chain recombines TRBV5-6 with TRBJ2-5, with TRBD1 as a possible D gene (6 bases). Trimming took off 5 bases at V and 4 bases at J, with 24 bases between the two ends. Germline V CDR1 and CDR2: SGHDT, YYEEEE. The CDR3 contains 17 residues. CDR3 DNA: TGTGCCAGCAGACCGGCGGGCAGGGGTCCGCTGCGAGAGACCCAGTACTTC. This sequence encodes CASRPAGRGPLRETQYF.

The chain is built from TRBV29-1 and TRBJ2-1, with D perhaps matching TRBD2 (6 bases). Trimming shortened V by 4 bases and J by 8 bases, and 12 bases separated the two germline ends. The V gene's germline CDR1 is SQVTM and CDR2 ANQGSEA. This CDR3 region has 12 residues. The CDR3 DNA is TGCAGCGTTGTGGAATGGGGGGATGAGCAGTTCTTC. This sequence encodes CSVVEWGDEQFF.

The DNA for the CDR3 is TGTGCCAGCAGCCAAGATTCGCCGGGGTACACTGAAGCTTTCTTT. Its translation: CASSQDSPGYTEAFF. The chain combines TRBV4-2 with TRBJ1-1; no clear D gene. The germline V gene encodes CDR1 LGHNA and CDR2 YNFKEQ. The V gene lost 0 bases and the J gene lost 3 bases, with 11 bases spanning the gap. There are 15 residues in the CDR3.

V usage is TRBV15 and J usage is TRBJ2-5; a possible D gene is TRBD1 (5 bases). This CDR3 contains 15 residues. CDR1 LNHNV and CDR2 YYDKDF come from the germline V gene (reference sequence). The V gene lost 0 bases and the J gene lost 0 bases, with 8 bases spanning the gap. The CDR3 bases are TGTGCCACCAGCAGAGAGGGGCAGTACCAAGAGACCCAGTACTTC. The encoded protein is CATSREGQYQETQYF. Full variable domain (missing parts from reference TRBV15 and TRBJ2-5): DAMVIQNPRYQVTQFGKPVTLSCSQTLNHNVMYWYQQKSSQAPKLLFHYYDKDFNNEADTPDNFQSRRPNTSFCFLDIRSPGLGDTAMYLCATSREGQYQETQYFGPGTRLLVL.

The gene calls are TRBV7-2 and TRBJ1-2, with D unresolved. From germline, CDR1 is SGHTA and CDR2 FQGNSA. CDR3 length equals 18 residues. V lost 4 bases, J lost 6 bases, and 27 bases lay in between. This CDR3 is CASSSTSWAGAGAHGYTF. Here the CDR3 DNA reads TGTGCCAGCAGCTCCACCTCTTGGGCTGGCGCGGGAGCTCATGGCTACACCTTC.

This rearrangement joins TRBV27 to TRBJ1-1, with 9 bases identical to TRBD1. V dropped 3 bases and J dropped 4; count of bases not matched to a gene: 3. The CDR3 has 14 residues. Looked up from germline, CDR1 is MNHEY and CDR2 is SMNVEV (reference sequence). CDR3 protein: CASSLTGGGTEAFF. DNA for the CDR3: TGTGCCAGCAGTTTGACAGGGGGAGGCACTGAAGCTTTCTTT.